This TCR beta chain was identified in a study of regulatory T cells in long-lasting Graves disease. Study-wide findings and caveats: Comparison showed that persistent patients shared more public clonotypes (about 2,700) than new patients (roughly 970).

Noted time point: persistent/refractory GD, antithyroid drugs over 5 years with positive TRAb. RNA extracted from PBMCs served as the sequencing template. This clonotype has just a few counts. No antigen is known for it. Library construction for TCR beta used iRepertoire HTBI primers and Arm-PCR of CDR3 regions. TCRdb passed the multiplex PCR reads through MiXCR, listing each CDR3 protein once. The sample yields roughly 500,000 distinct CDR3 sequences, around a fifth seen once. Germline CDR1 and CDR2: SGHDN and FVKESK. This CDR3 region has 15 residues. V was trimmed by 4 bases and J by 1 base, leaving 13 bases between them.

J is TRBJ1-1 and V is TRBV14, with D possibly TRBD1 on 5 matching bases. This TCR derives from a female donor with Graves disease. This material consisted of peripheral blood mononuclear cells (PBMCs), taken when the disease was refractory, from a patient treated with antithyroid drugs. The DNA for the CDR3 is TGTGCCAGCAGCCGACCCAGCACAGGGAACACTGAAGCTTTCTTT. It encodes CASSRPSTGNTEAFF.